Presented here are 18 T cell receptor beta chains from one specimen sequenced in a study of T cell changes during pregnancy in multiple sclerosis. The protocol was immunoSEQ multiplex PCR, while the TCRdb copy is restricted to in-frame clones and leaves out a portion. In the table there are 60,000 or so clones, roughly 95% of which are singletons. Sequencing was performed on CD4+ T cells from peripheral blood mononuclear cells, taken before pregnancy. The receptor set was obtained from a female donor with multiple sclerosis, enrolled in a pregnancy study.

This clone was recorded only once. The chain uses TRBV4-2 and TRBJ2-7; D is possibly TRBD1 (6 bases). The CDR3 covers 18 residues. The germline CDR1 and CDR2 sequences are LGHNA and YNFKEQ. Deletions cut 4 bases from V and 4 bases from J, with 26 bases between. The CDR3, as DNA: TGTGCCAGCAGCCCGGGACACCAACCCCGGGCCCCAAATTACGAGCAGTACTTC. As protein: CASSPGHQPRAPNYEQYF.

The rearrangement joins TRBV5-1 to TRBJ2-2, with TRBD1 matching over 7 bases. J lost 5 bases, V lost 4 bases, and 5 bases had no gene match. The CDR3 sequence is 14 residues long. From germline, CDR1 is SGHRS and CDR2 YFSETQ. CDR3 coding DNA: TGCGCCAGCAGCAAAACAGGGGTAACCGGGGAGCTGTTTTTT. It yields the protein CASSKTGVTGELFF.

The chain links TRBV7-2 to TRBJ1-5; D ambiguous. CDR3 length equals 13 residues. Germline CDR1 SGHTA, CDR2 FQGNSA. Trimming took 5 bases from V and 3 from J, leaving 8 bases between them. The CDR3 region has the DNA TGTGCCAGCAGCCTGGGCCTCAATCAGCCCCAGCATTTT. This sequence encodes CASSLGLNQPQHF.

CDR3 in amino acids: CASSGSRTSGSVNTQYF. In nucleotides, the CDR3 is TGTGCCAGCAGTGGGTCGCGGACTAGCGGGAGTGTCAATACGCAGTATTTT. The chain uses TRBV2 and TRBJ2-3; 13 bases line up with TRBD2. The CDR3 extends over 17 amino acids. The V segment lost 4 bases and the J segment 7 bases; nucleotides outside the gene matches: 11. CDR1 is SNHLY and CDR2 is FYNNEI in the germline V gene.

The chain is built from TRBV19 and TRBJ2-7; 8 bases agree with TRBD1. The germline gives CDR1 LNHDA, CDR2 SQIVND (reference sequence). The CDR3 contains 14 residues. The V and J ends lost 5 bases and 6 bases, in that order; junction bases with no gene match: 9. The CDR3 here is CASSPDRGLSEQYF. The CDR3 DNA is TGTGCCAGTAGTCCCGACAGGGGACTTTCCGAGCAGTACTTC.

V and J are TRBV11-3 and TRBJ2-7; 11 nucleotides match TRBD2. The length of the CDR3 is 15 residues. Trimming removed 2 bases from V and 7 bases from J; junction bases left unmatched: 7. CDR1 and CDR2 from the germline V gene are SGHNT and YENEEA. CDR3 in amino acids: CASSLLAGGPVEQYF. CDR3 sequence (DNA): TGTGCCAGCAGCTTATTAGCGGGAGGGCCGGTTGAGCAGTACTTC.

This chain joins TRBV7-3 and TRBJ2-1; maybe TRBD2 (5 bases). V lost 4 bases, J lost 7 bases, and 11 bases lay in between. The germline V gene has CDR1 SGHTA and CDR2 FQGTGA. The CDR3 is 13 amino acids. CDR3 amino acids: CASSSARGNEQFF. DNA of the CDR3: TGTGCCAGCAGCTCGGCACGGGGTAATGAGCAGTTCTTC. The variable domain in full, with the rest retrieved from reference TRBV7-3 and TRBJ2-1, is GAGVSQTPSNKVTEKGKYVELRCDPISGHTALYWYRQSLGQGPEFLIYFQGTGAADDSGLPNDRFFAVRPEGSVSTLKIQRTERGDSAVYLCASSSARGNEQFFGPGTRLTVL.

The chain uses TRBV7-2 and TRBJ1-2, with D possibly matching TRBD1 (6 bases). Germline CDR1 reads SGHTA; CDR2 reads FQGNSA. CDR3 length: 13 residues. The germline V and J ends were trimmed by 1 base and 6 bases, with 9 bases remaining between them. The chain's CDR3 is CASSLDRVHGYTF. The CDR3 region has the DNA TGTGCCAGCAGCTTAGACAGGGTTCATGGCTACACCTTC. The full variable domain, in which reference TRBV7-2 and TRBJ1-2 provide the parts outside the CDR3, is GAGVSQSPSNKVTEKGKDVELRCDPISGHTALYWYRQSLGQGLEFLIYFQGNSAPDKSGLPSDRFSAERTGGSVSTLTIQRTQQEDSAVYLCASSLDRVHGYTFGSGTRLTVV.

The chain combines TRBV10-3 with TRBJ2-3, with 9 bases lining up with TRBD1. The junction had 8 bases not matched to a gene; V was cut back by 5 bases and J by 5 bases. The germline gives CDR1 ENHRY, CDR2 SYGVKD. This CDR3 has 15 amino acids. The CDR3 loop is CAISPRGTGKDTQYF. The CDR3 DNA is TGTGCCATCAGTCCTCGAGGGACAGGGAAAGATACGCAGTATTTT.

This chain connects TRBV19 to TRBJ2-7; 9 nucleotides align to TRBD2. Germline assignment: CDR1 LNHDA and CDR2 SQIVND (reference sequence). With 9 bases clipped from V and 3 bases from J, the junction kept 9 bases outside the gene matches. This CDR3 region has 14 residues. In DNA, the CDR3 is TGTGCCAGCTCTGCCGGGACTAGCTTCTACGAGCAGTACTTC. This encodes CASSAGTSFYEQYF.

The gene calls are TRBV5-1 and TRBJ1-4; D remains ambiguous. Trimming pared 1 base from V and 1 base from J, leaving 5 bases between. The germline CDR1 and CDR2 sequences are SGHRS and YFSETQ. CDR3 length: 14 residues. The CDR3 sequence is CASSLHQTNEKLFF. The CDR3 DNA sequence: TGCGCCAGCAGCTTGCATCAAACTAATGAAAAACTGTTTTTT.

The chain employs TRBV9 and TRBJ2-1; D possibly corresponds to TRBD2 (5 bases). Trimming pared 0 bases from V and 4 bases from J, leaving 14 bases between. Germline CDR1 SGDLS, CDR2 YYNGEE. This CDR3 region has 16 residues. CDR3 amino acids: CASSVVPDSLYNEQFF. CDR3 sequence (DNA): TGTGCCAGCAGCGTAGTTCCGGACTCTTTATACAATGAGCAGTTCTTC.

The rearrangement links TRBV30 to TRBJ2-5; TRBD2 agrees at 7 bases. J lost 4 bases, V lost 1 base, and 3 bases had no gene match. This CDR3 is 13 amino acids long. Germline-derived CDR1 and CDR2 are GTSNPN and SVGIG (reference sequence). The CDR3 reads CAWSARERETQYF. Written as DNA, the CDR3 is TGTGCCTGGAGTGCGCGGGAGAGAGAGACCCAGTACTTC.

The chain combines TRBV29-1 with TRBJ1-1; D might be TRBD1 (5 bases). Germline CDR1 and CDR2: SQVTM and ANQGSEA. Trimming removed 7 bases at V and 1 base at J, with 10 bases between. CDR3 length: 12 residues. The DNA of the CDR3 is TGCAGCGCCGCGACAGCGAACACTGAAGCTTTCTTT. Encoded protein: CSAATANTEAFF.

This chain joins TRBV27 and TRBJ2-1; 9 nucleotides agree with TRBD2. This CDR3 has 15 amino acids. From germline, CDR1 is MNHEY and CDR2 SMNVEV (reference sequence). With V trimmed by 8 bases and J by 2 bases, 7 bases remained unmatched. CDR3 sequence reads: CASRGGGRAYNEQFF. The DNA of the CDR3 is TGTGCCAGCCGGGGGGGCGGGAGGGCCTACAATGAGCAGTTCTTC.

The CDR3 nucleotides read TGTGCCAGCACCTTCGACAGGGTCCCCTACGAGCAGTACTTC. This codes for CASTFDRVPYEQYF. This sequence joins TRBV7-9 and TRBJ2-7; TRBD1 agrees at 7 bases. Trimming cost V 7 bases and J 2 bases; bases outside gene matches: 8. Germline loops: CDR1 SEHNR, CDR2 FQNEAQ (reference sequence). The CDR3 runs to 14 residues.

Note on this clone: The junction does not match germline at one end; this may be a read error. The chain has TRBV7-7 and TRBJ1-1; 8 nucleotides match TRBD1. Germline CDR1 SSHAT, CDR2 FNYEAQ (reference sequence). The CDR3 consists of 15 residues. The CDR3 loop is CASSRLQGGNTEAFF. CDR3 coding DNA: TGTGCTAGCAGCCGTTTACAGGGGGGGAACACTGAAGCTTTCTTT.

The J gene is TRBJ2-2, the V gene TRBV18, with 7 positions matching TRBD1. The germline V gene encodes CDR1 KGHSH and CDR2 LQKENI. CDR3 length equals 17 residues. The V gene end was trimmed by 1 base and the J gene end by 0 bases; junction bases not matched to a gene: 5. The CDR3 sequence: CASSPRPQGANTGELFF. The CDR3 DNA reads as TGTGCCAGCTCACCACGCCCCCAGGGGGCGAACACCGGGGAGCTGTTTTTT.